Listed below are T cell receptor beta chains from one sample, sequenced in a study of blood T cell repertoires in COVID-19. Generated by immunoSEQ multiplex PCR, the TCRdb table keeps only in-frame clones and is missing some. The top ten clones hold roughly 3.5% of a sample with about 150,000 clones, approximately 73% of them seen once. The specimen was peripheral blood. These TCRs come from a woman of 80 years or more with acute or convalescent COVID-19. Both conserved end residues are part of each CDR3. A D gene is named only where the DNA matches it firmly. Size is omitted from some rows. Given values are once, few, many or a class for expanded clones.

v_call	j_call	clone_size	d_call	cdr3_nt	cdr3_aa
TRBV19	TRBJ1-5	-	-	TGTGCCAGTAGATCGGGGAGTATTAATCAGCCCCAGCATTTT	CASRSGSINQPQHF
TRBV6-5	TRBJ2-7	few	TRBD2	TGTGCCAGCAGCTTATCGGGGGGATACTACGAGCAGTACTTC	CASSLSGGYYEQYF
TRBV19	TRBJ1-3	-	TRBD1	TGTGCCAGTAGTAATACAGGGGGCGTCATCTCTGGAAACACCATATATTTT	CASSNTGGVISGNTIYF
TRBV7-2	TRBJ1-1	-	TRBD1	TGTGCCAGCAGCTTCCTGGTAGGGGGCGCTGGTGGCACTGAAGCTTTCTTT	CASSFLVGGAGGTEAFF
TRBV7-2	TRBJ2-5	-	TRBD2	TGTGCCAGCAGCAACCCAGTTGGGGGGGTACGGGAGACCCAGTACTTC	CASSNPVGGVRETQYF
TRBV2	TRBJ1-4	few	-	TGTGCCAGCAGCGAAGGGAGGGGCAATGAAAAACTGTTTTTT	CASSEGRGNEKLFF
TRBV6-5	TRBJ2-7	-	TRBD1	TGTGCCAGCAGTACCGGACAGGTTCACTACGAGCAGTACTTC	CASSTGQVHYEQYF
TRBV2	TRBJ1-1	once	TRBD1	TGTGCCAGCAGTCGGACTGACAGGGGGCAGACTGAAGCTTTCTTT	CASSRTDRGQTEAFF
TRBV11-2	TRBJ1-6	-	-	TGTGCCAGCAGCTTAGGGGGAGTGGTAGACTCACCCCTCCACTTT	CASSLGGVVDSPLHF
TRBV18	TRBJ1-1	few	TRBD1	TGTGCCAGCTCACCAACAGGGGGCGACACTGAAGCTTTCTTT	CASSPTGGDTEAFF
TRBV27	TRBJ1-1	-	-	TGTGCCAGCAGCCACCCTACAGGGCACACTGAAGCTTTCTTT	CASSHPTGHTEAFF
TRBV6-5	TRBJ1-4	-	TRBD1	TGTGCCAGCAGCCGGGACAGTCTGAATGAAAAACTGTTTTTT	CASSRDSLNEKLFF
TRBV30	TRBJ1-2	few	-	TGTGCCTGGAGGATGGACACCCCTGGCTACACCTTC	CAWRMDTPGYTF
TRBV5-6	TRBJ1-1	-	TRBD1	TGTGCCAGCAGTCGCACAGGGGCGGACACTGAAGCTTTCTTT	CASSRTGADTEAFF
TRBV6-5	TRBJ1-6	-	TRBD1	TGTGCCAGCAACCTCCTACAGGGGGCAGATTCACCCCTCCACTTT	CASNLLQGADSPLHF
TRBV2	TRBJ2-7	-	TRBD1	TGTGCCAGCAGTGTCCCGGGACAGGGTCTGGAGCAGTACTTC	CASSVPGQGLEQYF
TRBV19	TRBJ1-1	-	-	TGTGCCAGTAGTTTAGCTCGGGGGTTATTCACTGAAGCTTTCTTT	CASSLARGLFTEAFF
TRBV19	TRBJ1-5	few	-	TGTGCCAGTAGTAGGGGGGATGGCAATCAGCCCCAGCATTTT	CASSRGDGNQPQHF
TRBV20-1	TRBJ2-7	-	-	TGCAGTGAAGCGACAGATTACGAGCAGTACTTC	CSEATDYEQYF
TRBV5-1	TRBJ2-5	few	-	TGCGCCAGCAGCACCGGGACACCCCAAGAGACCCAGTACTTC	CASSTGTPQETQYF
TRBV29-1	TRBJ1-5	-	TRBD1	TGCAGCGTTGGGACAGGGACTTTTCAGCCCCAGCATTTT	CSVGTGTFQPQHF
TRBV19	TRBJ2-1	-	TRBD1	TGTGCCAGTAGTATAGCTGGACAGGCTCCCTACAATGAGCAGTTCTTC	CASSIAGQAPYNEQFF
TRBV9	TRBJ2-7	-	-	TGTGCCAGCAGCCCGGGGACTCCCAGCTCCTACGAGCAGTACTTC	CASSPGTPSSYEQYF
TRBV27	TRBJ1-2	-	-	TGTGCCAGCAGTATGACAGGTCTCAATGGCTACACCTTC	CASSMTGLNGYTF
TRBV18	TRBJ1-2	once	TRBD1	TGTGCCAGCTCACCAGGTACCGGGACAGGGGACTATGGCTACACCTTC	CASSPGTGTGDYGYTF
TRBV5-1	TRBJ2-2	-	TRBD1	TGCGCCAGCAGCTGGGGACAGGGAGACACCGGGGAGCTGTTTTTT	CASSWGQGDTGELFF
TRBV4-2	TRBJ1-2	-	-	TGTGCCAGCAGCCAAGATTTACAGGGCTTTAACTATGGCTACACCTTC	CASSQDLQGFNYGYTF
TRBV19	TRBJ2-3	-	-	TGTGCCAGTGCCTTTGGAGGGTTCGGCACAGATACGCAGTATTTT	CASAFGGFGTDTQYF
TRBV7-9	TRBJ1-4	-	TRBD1	TGTGCCAGCAGCCCCGGACAGGGGGCGCCGGCTAATGAAAAACTGTTTTTT	CASSPGQGAPANEKLFF
TRBV7-9	TRBJ2-1	-	TRBD1	TGTGCCAGCAGCCAACGACAGGGGGCATACAATGAGCAGTTCTTC	CASSQRQGAYNEQFF
TRBV7-2	TRBJ2-4	-	-	TGTGCCAGCAGCTTAGGCGGTAACATTCAGTACTTC	CASSLGGNIQYF
TRBV6-1	TRBJ1-4	-	-	TGTGCCAGCAGTGAATCAGGGTTAGATGAAAAACTGTTTTTT	CASSESGLDEKLFF
TRBV29-1	TRBJ1-1	-	-	TGCAGCGTTGTAAGGGGTATGAACACTGAAGCTTTCTTT	CSVVRGMNTEAFF
TRBV30	TRBJ2-7	-	-	TGTGCCTGGTATTCAGGGGACGGAGGCAGAAAGTACTTC	CAWYSGDGGRKYF
TRBV30	TRBJ1-1	-	-	TGTGCCTGGAGTGTAGCCCTCTACACTGAAGCTTTCTTT	CAWSVALYTEAFF
TRBV6-4	TRBJ1-5	many	TRBD1	TGTGCCGAGTGTTTACAGGGGGAGAATCAGCCCCAGCATTTT	CAECLQGENQPQHF
TRBV29-1	TRBJ2-1	-	-	TGCAGCGCTCAGAACAATGAGCAGTTCTTC	CSAQNNEQFF
TRBV6-5	TRBJ1-2	-	-	TGTGCCAGCAGTTACTCTTACAGGGCGAAGGGCTACACCTTC	CASSYSYRAKGYTF
TRBV30	TRBJ1-5	-	-	TGTGCCTGGAGGGACAACAATCAGCCCCAGCATTTT	CAWRDNNQPQHF
TRBV19	TRBJ1-6	-	TRBD1	TGTGCCAGTAGTGGGACAGGGGATTCACCCCTCCACTTT	CASSGTGDSPLHF
TRBV11-1	TRBJ2-2	-	-	TGTGCCAGCAGCTTAGGAGTGACCGGGGAGCTGTTTTTT	CASSLGVTGELFF
TRBV20-1	TRBJ1-6	-	TRBD1	TGCAGTGCTGGTGACCCGGGACAGGGAGAATCACCCCTCCACTTT	CSAGDPGQGESPLHF
TRBV11-1	TRBJ2-1	-	TRBD2	TGTGCCAGCAGCTTAGCGGGGGAGGGACTCACCTACAATGAGCAGTTCTTC	CASSLAGEGLTYNEQFF
TRBV4-3	TRBJ1-6	-	-	TGCGCCAGCAGCCAAGGGACGTCAGGGAATTCACCCCTCCACTTT	CASSQGTSGNSPLHF
TRBV15	TRBJ2-2	-	-	TGTGCCACCAGCAGAGACCGGGGTGCGCTGTTTTTT	CATSRDRGALFF
TRBV5-1	TRBJ2-7	-	TRBD2	TGCGCCAGCAGGGGAGCGGGAGGGCCCATCTACGAGCAGTACTTC	CASRGAGGPIYEQYF
TRBV9	TRBJ1-3	-	-	TGTGCCAGCAACAAGAACGGGGGTAACTCTGGAAACACCATATATTTT	CASNKNGGNSGNTIYF
TRBV12-2	TRBJ2-4	-	-	TGTGCAAGTCGCTTAGGGAGACAGGGGGCTGCCAAAAACATTCAGTACTTC	CASRLGRQGAAKNIQYF
TRBV7-6	TRBJ2-3	-	TRBD1	TGTGCCAGCAGCTTCCTCGGGACAGAATGGGGTGCAGATACGCAGTATTTT	CASSFLGTEWGADTQYF
TRBV15	TRBJ2-7	-	-	TGTGCCACCAGCAGAGCGAAAAGGTCAGACCAGGCTTACGAGCAGTACTTC	CATSRAKRSDQAYEQYF